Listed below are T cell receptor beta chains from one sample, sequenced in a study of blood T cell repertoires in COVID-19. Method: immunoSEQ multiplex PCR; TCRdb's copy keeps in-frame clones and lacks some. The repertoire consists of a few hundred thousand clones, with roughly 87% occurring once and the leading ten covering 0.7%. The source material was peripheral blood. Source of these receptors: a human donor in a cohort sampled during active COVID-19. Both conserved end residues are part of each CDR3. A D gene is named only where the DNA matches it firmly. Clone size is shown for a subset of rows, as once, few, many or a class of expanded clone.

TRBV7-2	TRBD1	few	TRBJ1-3	CASSLSWDRGHSGNTIYF	TGTGCCAGCAGCCTTAGTTGGGACAGGGGACACTCTGGAAACACCATATATTTT
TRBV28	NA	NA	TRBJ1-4	CASSSRLKQGPFEKLFF	TGTGCCAGCAGTTCCCGATTAAAACAGGGTCCTTTTGAAAAACTGTTTTTT
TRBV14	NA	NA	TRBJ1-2	CASSQDLQSYGYTF	TGTGCCAGCAGCCAAGATTTACAGAGCTATGGCTACACCTTC
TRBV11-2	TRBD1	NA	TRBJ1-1	CASSPPTGLRAFF	TGTGCCAGCAGCCCTCCGACAGGGTTAAGAGCTTTCTTT
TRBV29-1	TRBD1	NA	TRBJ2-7	CSVQQGSPYHYEQYF	TGCAGCGTTCAACAGGGGTCCCCCTATCACTACGAGCAGTACTTC
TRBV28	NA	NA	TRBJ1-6	CASTHQGGHNSPLHF	TGTGCCAGCACCCATCAGGGTGGACATAATTCACCCCTCCACTTT
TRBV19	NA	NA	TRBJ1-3	CASTAGNTIYF	TGTGCCAGTACCGCGGGAAATACCATATATTTT
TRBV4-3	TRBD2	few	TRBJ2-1	CASSQIAGNEQFF	TGCGCCAGCAGCCAAATAGCGGGAAATGAGCAGTTCTTC
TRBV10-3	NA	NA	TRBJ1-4	CAIRDSLTNEKLFF	TGTGCCATCAGAGACAGTTTAACTAATGAAAAACTGTTTTTT
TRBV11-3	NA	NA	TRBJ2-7	CASSPRGAVYEQYF	TGTGCCAGCAGCCCGCGGGGTGCGGTGTACGAGCAGTACTTC
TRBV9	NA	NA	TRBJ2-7	CASSVEDRPHEQYF	TGTGCCAGCAGCGTAGAGGACAGACCCCACGAGCAGTACTTC
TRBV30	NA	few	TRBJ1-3	CAWTESGNTIYF	TGTGCCTGGACAGAATCTGGAAACACCATATATTTT
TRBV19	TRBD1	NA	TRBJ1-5	CASSPRGADQPQHF	TGTGCCAGTAGCCCCAGGGGGGCTGATCAGCCCCAGCATTTT
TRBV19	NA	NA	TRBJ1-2	CASTMNRNYGYTF	TGTGCCAGTACCATGAACAGAAACTATGGCTACACCTTC
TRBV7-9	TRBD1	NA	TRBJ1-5	CASSPWTGGSNQPQHF	TGTGCCAGCAGCCCGTGGACAGGGGGTAGCAATCAGCCCCAGCATTTT